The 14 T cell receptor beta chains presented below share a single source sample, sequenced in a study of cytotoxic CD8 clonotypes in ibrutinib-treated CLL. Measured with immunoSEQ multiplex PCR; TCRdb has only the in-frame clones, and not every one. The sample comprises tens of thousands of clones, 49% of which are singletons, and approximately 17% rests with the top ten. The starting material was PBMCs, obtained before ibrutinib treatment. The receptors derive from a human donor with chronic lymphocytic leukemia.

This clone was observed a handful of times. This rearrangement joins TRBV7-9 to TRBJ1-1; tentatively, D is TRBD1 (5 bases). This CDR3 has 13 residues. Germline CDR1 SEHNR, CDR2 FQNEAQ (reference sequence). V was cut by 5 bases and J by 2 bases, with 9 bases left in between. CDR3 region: CASSPGANTEAFF. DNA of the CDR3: TGTGCCAGCAGCCCTGGGGCTAACACTGAAGCTTTCTTT. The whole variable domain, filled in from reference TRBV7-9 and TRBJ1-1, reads DTGVSQNPRHKITKRGQNVTFRCDPISEHNRLYWYRQTLGQGPEFLTYFQNEAQLEKSRLLSDRFSAERPKGSFSTLEIQRTEQGDSAMYLCASSPGANTEAFFGQGTRLTVV.

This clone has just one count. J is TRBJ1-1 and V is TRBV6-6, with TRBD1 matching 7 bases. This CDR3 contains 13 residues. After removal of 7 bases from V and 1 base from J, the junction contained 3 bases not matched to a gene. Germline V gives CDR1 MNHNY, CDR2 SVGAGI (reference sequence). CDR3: CASMDRRNTEAFF. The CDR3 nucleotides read TGTGCCAGCATGGACAGGAGGAACACTGAAGCTTTCTTT.

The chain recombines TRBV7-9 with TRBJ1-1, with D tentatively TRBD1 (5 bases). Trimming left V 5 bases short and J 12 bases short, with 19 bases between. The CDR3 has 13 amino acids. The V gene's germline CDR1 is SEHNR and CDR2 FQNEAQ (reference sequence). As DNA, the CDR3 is TGTGCCAGCAGCGAGGATACAGGTTTCGGAACTTTCTTT. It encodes CASSEDTGFGTFF.

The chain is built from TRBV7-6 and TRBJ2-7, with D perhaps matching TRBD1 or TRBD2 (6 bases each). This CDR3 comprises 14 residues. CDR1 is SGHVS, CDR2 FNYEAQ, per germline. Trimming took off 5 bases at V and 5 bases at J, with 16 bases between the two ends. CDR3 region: CASSHSQGGDEQYF. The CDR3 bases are TGTGCCAGCAGCCACTCACAGGGAGGTGACGAGCAGTACTTC.

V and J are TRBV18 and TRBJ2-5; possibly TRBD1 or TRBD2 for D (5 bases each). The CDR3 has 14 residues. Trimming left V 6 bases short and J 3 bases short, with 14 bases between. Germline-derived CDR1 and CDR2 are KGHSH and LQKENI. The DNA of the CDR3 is TGTGCCAGCTCCCAGGGACGGATTAAAGAGACCCAGTACTTC. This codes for CASSQGRIKETQYF.

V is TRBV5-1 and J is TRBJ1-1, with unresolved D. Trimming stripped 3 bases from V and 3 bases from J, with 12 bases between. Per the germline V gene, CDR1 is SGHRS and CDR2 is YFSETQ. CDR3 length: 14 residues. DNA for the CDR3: TGCGCCAGCAGCTCGACTCCGGGTGACACTGAAGCTTTCTTT. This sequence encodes CASSSTPGDTEAFF. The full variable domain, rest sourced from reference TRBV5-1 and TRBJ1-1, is KAGVTQTPRYLIKTRGQQVTLSCSPISGHRSVSWYQQTPGQGLQFLFEYFSETQRNKGNFPGRFSGRQFSNSRSEMNVSTLELGDSALYLCASSSTPGDTEAFFGQGTRLTVV.

CDR3 sequence: CASTGAGAQDYGYTF. CDR3 bases: TGTGCCAGTACGGGGGCAGGGGCGCAGGACTATGGCTACACCTTC. The rearrangement uses TRBV6-5 and TRBJ1-2; possible D gene TRBD1, 6 bases. With 9 bases removed from V and 3 bases from J, the gap between germline ends came to 20 bases. There are 15 residues in the CDR3. Per germline, CDR1 MNHEY and CDR2 SVGAGI.

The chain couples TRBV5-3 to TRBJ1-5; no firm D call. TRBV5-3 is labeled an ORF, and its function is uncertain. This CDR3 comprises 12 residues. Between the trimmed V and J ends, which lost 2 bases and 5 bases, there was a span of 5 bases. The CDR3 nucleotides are TGTGCCAGAAGCTTTTCGTATCAGCCCCAGCATTTT. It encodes CARSFSYQPQHF.

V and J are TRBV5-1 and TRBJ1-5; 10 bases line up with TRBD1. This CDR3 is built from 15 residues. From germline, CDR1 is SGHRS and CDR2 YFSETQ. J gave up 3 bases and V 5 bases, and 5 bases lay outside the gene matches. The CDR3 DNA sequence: TGCGCCAGCAGTCCCGACAGGGGGCACAATCAGCCCCAGCATTTT. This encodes CASSPDRGHNQPQHF.

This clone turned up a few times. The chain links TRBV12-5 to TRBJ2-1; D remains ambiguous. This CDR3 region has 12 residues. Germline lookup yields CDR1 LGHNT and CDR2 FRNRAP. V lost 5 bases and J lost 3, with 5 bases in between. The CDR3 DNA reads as TGTGCTAGTGGTCCAGACTACAATGAGCAGTTCTTC. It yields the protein CASGPDYNEQFF.

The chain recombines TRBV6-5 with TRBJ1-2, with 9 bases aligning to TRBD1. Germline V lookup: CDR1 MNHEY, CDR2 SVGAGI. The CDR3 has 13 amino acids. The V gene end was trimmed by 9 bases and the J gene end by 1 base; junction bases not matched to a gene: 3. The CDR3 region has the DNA TGTGCCAGTAGGACAGGGGTTAACTATGGCTACACCTTC. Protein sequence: CASRTGVNYGYTF.

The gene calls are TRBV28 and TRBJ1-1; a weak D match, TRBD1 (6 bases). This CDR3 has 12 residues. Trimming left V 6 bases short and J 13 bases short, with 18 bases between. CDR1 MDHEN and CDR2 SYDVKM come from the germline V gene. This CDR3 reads CASSSQGGRGFF. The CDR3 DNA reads TGTGCCAGCAGCTCACAGGGAGGCAGGGGTTTCTTT. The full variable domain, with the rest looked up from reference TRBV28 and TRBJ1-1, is DVKVTQSSRYLVKRTGEKVFLECVQDMDHENMFWYRQDPGLGLRLIYFSYDVKMKEKGDIPEGYSVSREKKERFSLILESASTNQTSMYLCASSSQGGRGFFGQGTRLTVV.

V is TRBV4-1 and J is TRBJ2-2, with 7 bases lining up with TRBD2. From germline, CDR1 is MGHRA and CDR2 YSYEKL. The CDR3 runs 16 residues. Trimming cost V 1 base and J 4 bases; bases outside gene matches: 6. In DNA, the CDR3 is TGCGCCAGCAGCCAAGGTAGCGGGTTCCTCACCGGGGAGCTGTTTTTT. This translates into CASSQGSGFLTGELFF.

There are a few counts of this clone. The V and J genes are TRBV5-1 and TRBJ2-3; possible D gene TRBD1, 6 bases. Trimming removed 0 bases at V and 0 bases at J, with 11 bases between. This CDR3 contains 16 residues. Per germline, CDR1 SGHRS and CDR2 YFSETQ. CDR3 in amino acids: CASSLGQVTSTDTQYF. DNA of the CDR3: TGCGCCAGCAGCTTGGGACAGGTGACTAGCACAGATACGCAGTATTTT.